This T cell receptor beta chain came from a study of metastatic and nonmetastatic thyroid tumors. Study as a whole: Both malignant and benign thyroid patients supplied peripheral blood and tumor or nodule tissue samples, across which the repertoires of these patients were then compared.

This clone counts as medium-sized. What it binds is unknown. Via MiXCR, TCRdb re-called the PCR reads. The sample includes fewer than 30,000 clones, about 17% of them seen just once. Findings and limits, study-wide: As reported, TCR beta diversity in blood and tumor was significantly higher in malignant thyroid tumors than in benign nodules.

Ahead of thyroid surgery, no patient had received treatment of any kind. The CDR3 loop spans 11 amino acids. V was pared by 6 bases and J by 1 base, with 3 bases between. The chain couples TRBV12-3 or TRBV12-4 to TRBJ1-2, with D unresolved. What was sequenced was blood. This clonotype was sampled from a female donor with papillary thyroid cancer or a benign thyroid nodule (not recorded which). Some clones in this sample may be carry-over from other donors' samples. CDR3 residues: CASRFNYGYTF. The CDR3 region has the DNA TGTGCCAGCAGGTTTAACTATGGCTACACCTTC.